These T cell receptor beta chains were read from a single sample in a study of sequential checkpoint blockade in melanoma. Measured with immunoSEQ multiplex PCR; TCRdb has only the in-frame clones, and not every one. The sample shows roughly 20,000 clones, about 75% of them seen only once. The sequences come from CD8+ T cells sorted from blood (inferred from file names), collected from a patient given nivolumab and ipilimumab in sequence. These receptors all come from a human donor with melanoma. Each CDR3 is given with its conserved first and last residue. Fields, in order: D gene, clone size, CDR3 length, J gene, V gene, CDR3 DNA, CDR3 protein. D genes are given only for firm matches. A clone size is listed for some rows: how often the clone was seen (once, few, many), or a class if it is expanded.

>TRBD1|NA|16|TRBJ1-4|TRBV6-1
TGTGCCAGCAGTGGCCGGGACAGTGTCCTTAATGAAAAACTGTTTTTT
CASSGRDSVLNEKLFF
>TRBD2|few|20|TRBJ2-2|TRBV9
TGTGCCAGCAGCCCGAACCCGGGACTAGCCCGCAAGATTTCTCCCGGGGAGCTGTTTTTT
CASSPNPGLARKISPGELFF
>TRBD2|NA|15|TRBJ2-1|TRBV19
TGTGCCAGTAGTATAGGGACTAGCGGCCGCAATGAGCAGTTCTTC
CASSIGTSGRNEQFF
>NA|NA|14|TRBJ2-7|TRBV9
TGTGCCAGCAGCCCCCCCCACGGGTCCTACGAGCAGTACTTC
CASSPPHGSYEQYF
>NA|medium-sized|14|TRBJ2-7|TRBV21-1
TGTGCCAGCAGCAACGCAGGGAACCCCTACGAGCAGTACTTC
CASSNAGNPYEQYF
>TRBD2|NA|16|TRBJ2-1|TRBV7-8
TGTGCCAGCAGCTCGACGACTAGCGGATACAACAATGAGCAGTTCTTC
CASSSTTSGYNNEQFF
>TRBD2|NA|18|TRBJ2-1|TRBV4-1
TGCGCCAGCAGCCAGTTGTTTAGCGGGACCAGCTCCTACAATGAGCAGTTCTTC
CASSQLFSGTSSYNEQFF
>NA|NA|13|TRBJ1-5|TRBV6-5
TGTGCCAGCAGTTACTCCCCCAACGGGCCCCAGCATTTT
CASSYSPNGPQHF
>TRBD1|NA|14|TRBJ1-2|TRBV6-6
TGTGCCAGCAGTTTCTCAGGGACAGGCTATGGCTACACCTTC
CASSFSGTGYGYTF
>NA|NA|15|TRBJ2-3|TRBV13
TGTGCCAGCAGCTTAGCGGGGGAAGGGACAGATACGCAGTATTTT
CASSLAGEGTDTQYF
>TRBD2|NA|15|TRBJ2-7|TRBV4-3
TGCGCCAGCAGCCAAGGACTAGCGGGGGACTACGAGCAGTACTTC
CASSQGLAGDYEQYF
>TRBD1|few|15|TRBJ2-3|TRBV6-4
TGTGCCAGCAGTGACGGCCAGGGGGGCACAGATACGCAGTATTTT
CASSDGQGGTDTQYF
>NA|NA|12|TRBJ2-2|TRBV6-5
TGTGCCAGCAGTTACCTCACCGGGGAGCTGTTTTTT
CASSYLTGELFF
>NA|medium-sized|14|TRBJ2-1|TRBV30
TGTGCCTGGAGTCCGGGGGGCGGGGGACGGGAGCAGTTCTTC
CAWSPGGGGREQFF
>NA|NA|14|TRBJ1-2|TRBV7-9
TGTGCCAGCAGCTTAGCGCCCACTTTCTATGGCTACACCTTC
CASSLAPTFYGYTF
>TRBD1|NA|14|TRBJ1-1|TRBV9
TGTGCCAGCAGGAAGGGACAGACCAACACTGAAGCTTTCTTT
CASRKGQTNTEAFF
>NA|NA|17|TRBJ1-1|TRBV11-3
TGTGCCAGCAGCTTAGTGGGCACCTTAGGAGGCTCGACTGAAGCTTTCTTT
CASSLVGTLGGSTEAFF
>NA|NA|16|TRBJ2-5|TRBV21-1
TGTGCCAGCAGCCCTCAGGGACAGGGGAACCAAGAGACCCAGTACTTC
CASSPQGQGNQETQYF
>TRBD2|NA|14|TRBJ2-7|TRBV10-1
TGCGCCAGCAGCGATGGACTAGCGCCCCACGAGCAGTACTTC
CASSDGLAPHEQYF
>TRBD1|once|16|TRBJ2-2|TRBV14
TGTGCCAGCAGCCCCTCGACAGGGGAGGAGACCGGGGAGCTGTTTTTT
CASSPSTGEETGELFF
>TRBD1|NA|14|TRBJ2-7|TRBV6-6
TGTGCCAGCAGTTACCGGGACAGGGGGCACGAGCAGTACTTC
CASSYRDRGHEQYF
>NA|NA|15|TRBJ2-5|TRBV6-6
TGTGCCAGCAGTAGACAGGGAGGAGGCCAAGAGACCCAGTACTTC
CASSRQGGGQETQYF
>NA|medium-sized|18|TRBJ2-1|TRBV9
TGTGCCAGCAGCTCAACGCGGGGTTTTTCCAGGGATTACAATGAGCAGTTCTTC
CASSSTRGFSRDYNEQFF
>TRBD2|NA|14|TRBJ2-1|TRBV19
TGTGCCAGTACGGGGCGGGGGGCCAACAATGAGCAGTTCTTC
CASTGRGANNEQFF
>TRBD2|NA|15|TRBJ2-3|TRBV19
TGTGCCAGTAGTATACTAGCGGGGCGCACAGATACGCAGTATTTT
CASSILAGRTDTQYF
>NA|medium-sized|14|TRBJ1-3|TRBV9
TGTGCCAGCAGCTCGTACGGCTCTGGAAACACCATATATTTT
CASSSYGSGNTIYF